Included here is one TCR beta chain sequence, with context. Antigen: not known. These data belong to a study of cytomegalovirus exposure and HLA in healthy donors. About the study: Clustering assigned 81% of the 350 to 400 genotyped donors to the Caucasian-associated ancestry cluster. General study findings and limits: A later analysis, which compared TCR beta chains of equal frequency, found the HLA-associated ones more clonally expanded. It was about 150 TCR beta chains that were listed as cytomegalovirus-associated.

V was pared by 2 bases and J by 4 bases, with 4 bases of the junction left unmatched. CDR1 and CDR2 (germline): MNHNY, SVGAGI (reference sequence). There are 14 residues in the CDR3. With 60 Vbeta and 13 Jbeta primers, the PCR was carried out. Produced via immunoSEQ multiplex PCR; TCRdb's table is partial and in-frame only. This table holds some 130,000 clones, about 82% found once. The TCR sequence derives from a female donor in good health and CMV-seropositive. The sequenced sample consisted of PBMCs. The chain couples TRBV6-6 to TRBJ1-1; 7 bases match TRBD1. CDR3 nucleotide sequence: TGTGCCAGCAGTTACGTCAGGGGGAGCACTGAAGCTTTCTTT. This gives the protein CASSYVRGSTEAFF.